The rows below give T cell receptor beta chains drawn from one sample of a study of OX40 agonist ivuxolimab in advanced cancers. Libraries were prepared by immunoSEQ multiplex PCR; TCRdb keeps only in-frame clonotypes and omits some of them. The sample carries more than 55,000 clones, more than 75% recorded once. The starting material was CD4+ or CD8+ T cells sorted from blood, obtained in a trial of the OX40 agonist ivuxolimab. These receptors all come from an adult with an advanced solid tumor such as melanoma, head and neck, liver or kidney cancer. CDR3s include the opening cysteine and the closing phenylalanine or tryptophan. The D gene is left open where the match is weak. Clone size is given for some rows only: seen once, a few or many times, or a class if the clone is expanded.

V gene	clone size	D gene	J gene	CDR3 protein	CDR3 DNA
TRBV6-1	-	-	TRBJ2-1	CASSVRGFDEQFF	TGTGCCAGCAGTGTTCGTGGGTTCGATGAGCAGTTCTTC
TRBV7-9	-	-	TRBJ2-5	CASSSVPGPVPETQYF	TGTGCCAGCAGCTCCGTCCCGGGTCCCGTTCCAGAGACCCAGTACTTC
TRBV7-6	few	-	TRBJ1-4	CASSSLSPRRVGEKLFF	TGTGCCAGCAGCTCCCTCTCCCCACGTCGGGTTGGCGAAAAACTGTTTTTT
TRBV6-1	-	TRBD1	TRBJ2-3	CASSGNPDRGIEDTQYF	TGTGCCAGCAGTGGAAACCCGGACAGGGGGATCGAAGATACGCAGTATTTT
TRBV6-6	-	-	TRBJ2-4	CASLDNSLAKNIQYF	TGTGCCAGCCTCGACAACAGCCTAGCCAAAAACATTCAGTACTTC
TRBV7-2	once	-	TRBJ1-4	CASSPQGRNPNEKLFF	TGTGCCAGCAGCCCCCAGGGAAGAAACCCCAATGAAAAACTGTTTTTT
TRBV28	-	TRBD1	TRBJ1-1	CASSLTQGSAFF	TGTGCCAGCAGTTTAACACAGGGGTCTGCTTTCTTT
TRBV9	-	-	TRBJ1-5	CASSAGGPVSNQPQHF	TGTGCCAGCAGCGCGGGGGGGCCGGTTAGCAATCAGCCCCAGCATTTT
TRBV5-1	-	-	TRBJ2-2	CASTQRGYTGELFF	TGCGCCAGCACCCAGAGGGGCTACACCGGGGAGCTGTTTTTT
TRBV28	-	TRBD2	TRBJ2-2	CASSAGGPGTGELFF	TGTGCCAGCAGCGCGGGGGGGCCGGGCACCGGGGAGCTGTTTTTT
TRBV7-9	-	-	TRBJ2-7	CASLGGGAEEQYF	TGTGCCAGCCTAGGGGGGGGCGCGGAGGAGCAGTACTTC
TRBV10-1	-	-	TRBJ1-5	CASSESGTPQHF	TGCGCCAGCAGTGAGTCGGGGACCCCCCAGCATTTT
TRBV18	-	TRBD1	TRBJ1-6	CASSPDRHYNSPLHF	TGTGCCAGCTCACCGGACAGGCATTATAATTCACCCCTCCACTTT
TRBV6-5	-	-	TRBJ1-6	CASSYSHDGGLALHF	TGTGCCAGCAGTTACTCACATGACGGGGGTTTGGCCCTCCACTTT
TRBV29-1	-	-	TRBJ1-2	CSVPDSFLGGYTF	TGCAGCGTCCCCGACAGCTTCCTGGGGGGCTACACCTTC
TRBV7-3	-	-	TRBJ2-1	CASSPRPSVNEQFF	TGTGCCAGCAGCCCTCGGCCTAGCGTCAATGAGCAGTTCTTC
TRBV12-5	few	TRBD1	TRBJ1-6	CASGFGQGDSPLHF	TGTGCTAGTGGTTTTGGACAGGGGGATTCACCCCTCCACTTT
TRBV19	-	-	TRBJ1-2	CASSIQGDYGYTF	TGTGCCAGTAGTATCCAGGGCGACTATGGCTACACCTTC
TRBV6-1	-	-	TRBJ2-7	CASEAGNSYEQYF	TGTGCCAGCGAGGCCGGGAACTCCTACGAGCAGTACTTC
TRBV18	-	TRBD2	TRBJ2-5	CASSPPEGASGRSLETQYF	TGTGCCAGCTCACCACCCGAGGGGGCTAGCGGGAGATCACTAGAGACCCAGTACTTC
TRBV29-1	-	-	TRBJ2-3	CSVGGVPTHPTDTQYF	TGCAGCGTTGGCGGTGTTCCTACCCACCCCACAGATACGCAGTATTTT
TRBV7-3	-	-	TRBJ1-1	CASSFGVGTEAFF	TGTGCCAGCAGCTTTGGGGTCGGTACTGAAGCTTTCTTT
TRBV7-9	-	-	TRBJ1-3	CASSLNNSPGNTIYF	TGTGCCAGCAGCTTAAATAATTCACCTGGAAACACCATATATTTT
TRBV15	-	-	TRBJ1-4	CATSSGYSTTNEKLFF	TGTGCCACCAGCAGTGGGTACAGTACAACTAATGAAAAACTGTTTTTT
TRBV28	few	-	TRBJ1-6	CASTPKTELRESPLHF	TGTGCCAGCACCCCAAAGACAGAGCTTCGGGAATCACCCCTCCACTTT
TRBV2	-	TRBD1	TRBJ2-7	CASSLPGQGSYEQYF	TGTGCCAGCAGCCTACCGGGACAGGGTTCCTACGAGCAGTACTTC
TRBV30	-	-	TRBJ2-2	CAWSALLGTGELFF	TGTGCCTGGAGCGCACTTCTCGGGACCGGGGAGCTGTTTTTT
TRBV15	-	-	TRBJ2-5	CATSRDSGEQETQYF	TGTGCCACCAGCAGAGATTCCGGAGAGCAAGAGACCCAGTACTTC
TRBV28	-	TRBD2	TRBJ2-3	CASSSRGGTDTQYF	TGTGCCAGCAGTTCCCGGGGGGGCACAGATACGCAGTATTTT
TRBV6-1	-	-	TRBJ2-1	CASSEVSGYNEQFF	TGTGCCAGCAGTGAAGTGTCCGGTTACAATGAGCAGTTCTTC
TRBV30	-	-	TRBJ2-4	CAWSDSPNQYF	TGTGCCTGGAGTGACAGCCCCAATCAGTACTTC
TRBV7-2	-	-	TRBJ1-2	CASSPALGNYGYTF	TGTGCCAGCAGCCCTGCCCTGGGGAACTATGGCTACACCTTC
TRBV6-6	-	-	TRBJ2-1	CASNHASVSSYNEQFF	TGTGCCAGCAACCACGCCAGCGTCAGCTCCTACAATGAGCAGTTCTTC
TRBV7-2	-	TRBD2	TRBJ2-3	CASSLGGGRADTQYF	TGTGCCAGCAGCTTAGGAGGCGGGAGAGCAGATACGCAGTATTTT
TRBV10-3	-	TRBD2	TRBJ2-3	CAISRWDYPDTQYF	TGTGCCATCAGTAGGTGGGACTACCCAGATACGCAGTATTTT
TRBV7-2	-	-	TRBJ1-2	CASSLVVRGKSGYTF	TGTGCCAGCAGCTTAGTAGTTAGAGGGAAGAGTGGCTACACCTTC
TRBV9	-	-	TRBJ2-1	CASSVRGAYNEQFF	TGTGCCAGCAGCGTACGGGGCGCTTACAATGAGCAGTTCTTC
TRBV7-9	-	TRBD1	TRBJ2-7	CASSGGTGTSYEQYF	TGTGCCAGCAGCGGGGGGACAGGTACCTCCTACGAGCAGTACTTC
TRBV15	-	-	TRBJ2-3	CATSRDQRGTDTQYF	TGTGCCACCAGCAGAGATCAGAGGGGAACAGATACGCAGTATTTT
TRBV19	once	-	TRBJ2-1	CASSLRQAPGNEQFF	TGTGCCAGTAGTCTCCGACAGGCCCCTGGCAATGAGCAGTTCTTC
TRBV2	-	-	TRBJ1-3	CASSELRASGNTIYF	TGTGCCAGCAGTGAACTTAGGGCCTCTGGAAACACCATATATTTT
TRBV7-9	-	-	TRBJ1-5	CASSLDVGQPQHF	TGTGCCAGCAGCTTAGACGTGGGTCAGCCCCAGCATTTT
TRBV29-1	-	-	TRBJ2-1	CSVVSNEQFF	TGCAGCGTTGTTTCGAATGAGCAGTTCTTC
TRBV19	-	-	TRBJ1-1	CASSAGGGAQTEAFF	TGTGCCAGTAGTGCCGGCGGCGGGGCGCAAACTGAAGCTTTCTTT
TRBV13	-	-	TRBJ2-7	CASSFGASSYEQYF	TGTGCCAGCAGCTTCGGGGCCAGCTCCTACGAGCAGTACTTC
TRBV28	few	-	TRBJ2-7	CASSRQSLIHEQYF	TGTGCCAGCAGCCGACAGTCTCTAATCCACGAGCAGTACTTC
TRBV4-1	-	TRBD1	TRBJ1-5	CASSPKGPQGNSNQPQHF	TGCGCCAGCAGCCCCAAGGGGCCACAGGGGAATAGCAATCAGCCCCAGCATTTT
TRBV4-1	-	TRBD2	TRBJ2-3	CASSQDFGGRTDTQYF	TGCGCCAGCAGCCAAGATTTCGGCGGGAGAACAGATACGCAGTATTTT
TRBV2	-	-	TRBJ2-7	CASSPRLGEQYF	TGTGCCAGCAGTCCACGACTGGGAGAGCAGTACTTC
TRBV2	-	-	TRBJ2-1	CASSTGIEQFF	TGTGCCAGCAGCACAGGAATTGAGCAGTTCTTC
TRBV5-8	-	TRBD2	TRBJ2-3	CASSWSGTNTQYF	TGTGCCAGCAGCTGGTCCGGGACTAATACGCAGTATTTT